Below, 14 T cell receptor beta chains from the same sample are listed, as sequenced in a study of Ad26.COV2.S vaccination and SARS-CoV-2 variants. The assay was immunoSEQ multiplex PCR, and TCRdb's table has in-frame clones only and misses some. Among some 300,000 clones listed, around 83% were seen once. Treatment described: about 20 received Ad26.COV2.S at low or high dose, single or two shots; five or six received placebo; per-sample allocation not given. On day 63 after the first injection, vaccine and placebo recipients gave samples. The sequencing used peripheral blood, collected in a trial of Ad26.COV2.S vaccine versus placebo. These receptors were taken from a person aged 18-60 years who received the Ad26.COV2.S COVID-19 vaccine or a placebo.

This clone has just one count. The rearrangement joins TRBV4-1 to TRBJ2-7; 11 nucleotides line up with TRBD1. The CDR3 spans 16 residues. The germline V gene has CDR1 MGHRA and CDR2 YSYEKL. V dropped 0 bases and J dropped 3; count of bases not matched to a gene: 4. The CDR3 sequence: CASSQEGQGAFYEQYF. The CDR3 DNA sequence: TGCGCCAGCAGCCAAGAAGGACAGGGGGCATTCTACGAGCAGTACTTC.

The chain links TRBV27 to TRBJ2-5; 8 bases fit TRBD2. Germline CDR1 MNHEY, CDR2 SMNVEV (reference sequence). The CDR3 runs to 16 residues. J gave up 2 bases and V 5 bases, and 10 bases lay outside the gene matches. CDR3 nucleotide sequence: TGTGCCAGCAGTCTCTCCTTGGGACTAGTGCAAGAGACCCAGTACTTC. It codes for CASSLSLGLVQETQYF.

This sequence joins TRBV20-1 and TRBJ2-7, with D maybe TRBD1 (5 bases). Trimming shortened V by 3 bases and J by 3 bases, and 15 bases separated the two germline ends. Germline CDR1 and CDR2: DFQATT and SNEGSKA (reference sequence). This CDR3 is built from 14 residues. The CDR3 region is CSASADRLHYEQYF. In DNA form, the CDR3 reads TGCAGTGCTAGTGCCGACAGACTCCACTACGAGCAGTACTTC.

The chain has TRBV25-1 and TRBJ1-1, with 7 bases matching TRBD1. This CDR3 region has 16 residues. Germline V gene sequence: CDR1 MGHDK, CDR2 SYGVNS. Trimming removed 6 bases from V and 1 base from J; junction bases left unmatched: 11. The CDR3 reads CASRHGTVATNTEAFF. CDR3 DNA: TGTGCCAGCAGACATGGGACAGTAGCGACGAACACTGAAGCTTTCTTT.

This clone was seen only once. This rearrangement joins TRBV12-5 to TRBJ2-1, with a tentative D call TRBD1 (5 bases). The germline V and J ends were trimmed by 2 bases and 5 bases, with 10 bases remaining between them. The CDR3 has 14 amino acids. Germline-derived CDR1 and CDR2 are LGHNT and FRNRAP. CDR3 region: CASGLMTANNEQFF. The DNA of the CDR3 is TGTGCTAGTGGTTTGATGACAGCAAACAATGAGCAGTTCTTC.

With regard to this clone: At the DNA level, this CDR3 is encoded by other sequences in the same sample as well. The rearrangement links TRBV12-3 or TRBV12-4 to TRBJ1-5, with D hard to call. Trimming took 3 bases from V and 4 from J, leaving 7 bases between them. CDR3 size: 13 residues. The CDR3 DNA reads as TGTGCCAGCAGTTTTGGTGGGAATCAGCCCCAGCATTTT. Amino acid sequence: CASSFGGNQPQHF.

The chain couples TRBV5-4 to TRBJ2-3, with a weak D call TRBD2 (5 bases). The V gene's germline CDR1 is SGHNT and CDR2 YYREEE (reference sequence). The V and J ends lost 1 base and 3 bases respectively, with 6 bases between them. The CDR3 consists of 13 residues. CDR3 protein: CASSLRGTDTQYF. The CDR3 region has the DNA TGTGCCAGCAGCTTGAGAGGGACAGATACGCAGTATTTT.

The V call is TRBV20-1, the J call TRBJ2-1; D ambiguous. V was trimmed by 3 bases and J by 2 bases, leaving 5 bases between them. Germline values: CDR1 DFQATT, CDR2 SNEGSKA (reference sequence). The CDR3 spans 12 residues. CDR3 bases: TGCAGTGCTAGTAGACCCTACAATGAGCAGTTCTTC. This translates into CSASRPYNEQFF.

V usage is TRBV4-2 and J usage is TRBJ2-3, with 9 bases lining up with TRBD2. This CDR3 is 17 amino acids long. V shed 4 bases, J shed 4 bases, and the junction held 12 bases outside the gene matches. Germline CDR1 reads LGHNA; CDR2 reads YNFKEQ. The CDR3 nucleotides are TGTGCCAGCAGCCTACCCCCTTTAGCGGGGGTTTCAGATACGCAGTATTTT. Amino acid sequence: CASSLPPLAGVSDTQYF.

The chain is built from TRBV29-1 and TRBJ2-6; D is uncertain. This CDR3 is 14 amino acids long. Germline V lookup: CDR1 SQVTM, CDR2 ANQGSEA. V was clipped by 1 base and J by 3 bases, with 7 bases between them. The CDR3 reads CSVEGGRGANVLTF. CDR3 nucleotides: TGCAGCGTTGAAGGGGGTCGTGGGGCCAACGTCCTGACTTTC.

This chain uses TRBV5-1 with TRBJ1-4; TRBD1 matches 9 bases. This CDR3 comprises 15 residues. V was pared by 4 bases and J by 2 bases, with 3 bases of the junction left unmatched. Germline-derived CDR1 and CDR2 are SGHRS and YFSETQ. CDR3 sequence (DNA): TGCGCCAGCAGCATTGGACAGGGGACTAATGAAAAACTGTTTTTT. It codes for CASSIGQGTNEKLFF.

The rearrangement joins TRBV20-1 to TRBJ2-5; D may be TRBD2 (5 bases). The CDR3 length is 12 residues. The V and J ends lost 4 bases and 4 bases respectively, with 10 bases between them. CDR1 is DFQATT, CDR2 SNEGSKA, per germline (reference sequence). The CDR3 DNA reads TGCAGTGCTACTGACTATGCAGAGACCCAGTACTTC. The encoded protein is CSATDYAETQYF.

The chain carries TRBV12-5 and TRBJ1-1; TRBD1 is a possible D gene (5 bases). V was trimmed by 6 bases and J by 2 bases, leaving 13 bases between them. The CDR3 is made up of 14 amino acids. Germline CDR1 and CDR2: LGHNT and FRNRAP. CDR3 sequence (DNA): TGTGCTAGTGGATCGGACACCCTCAACACTGAAGCTTTCTTT. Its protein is CASGSDTLNTEAFF.

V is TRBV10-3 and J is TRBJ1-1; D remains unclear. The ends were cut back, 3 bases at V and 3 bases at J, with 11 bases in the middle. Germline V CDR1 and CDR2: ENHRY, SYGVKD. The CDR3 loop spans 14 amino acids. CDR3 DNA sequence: TGTGCCATCAGTGAACGGTCAGTAGACACTGAAGCTTTCTTT. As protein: CAISERSVDTEAFF.